These T cell receptor beta chains were read from a single sample in a study of tumor-infiltrating lymphocytes in primary liver carcinoma. TCRdb processed the multiplex PCR reads anew with MiXCR; each CDR3 protein has one entry. Here the sample spans 80,000 to 100,000 distinct CDR3 sequences, just over 65% being singletons. The sequenced sample was tumor-adjacent normal liver tissue. These TCRs come from a middle-aged man with primary liver carcinoma and hepatitis B virus infection. Each CDR3 is given with its conserved first and last residue. D genes are given only for firm matches. Some rows have no size entry. The others give once, few or many, or a class for an expanded clone.

TRBD1 | TRBJ2-7 | TRBV11-2 | NA | CASSLAYLGTGGDYEQYF | TGTGCCAGCAGCTTAGCTTATCTCGGGACAGGGGGTGATTACGAGCAGTACTTC
NA | TRBJ1-1 | TRBV6-5 | many | CASTPHRLGKGLNTEAFF | TGTGCCAGCACCCCACACAGGTTGGGGAAGGGGCTGAACACTGAAGCTTTCTTT
TRBD1 | TRBJ2-1 | TRBV18 | few | CASSLTGTAYNEQFF | TGTGCCAGCTCACTAACCGGGACAGCCTACAATGAGCAGTTCTTC
TRBD2 | TRBJ2-1 | TRBV6-5 | NA | CASRTSLAEPNNEQSF | TGTGCCAGCAGGACCTCACTAGCGGAACCCAACAATGAGCAGTCCTTC
TRBD2 | TRBJ2-2 | TRBV5-5 | NA | CASSRGLAGDLNSGELFF | TGTGCCAGCAGCAGGGGACTAGCGGGAGACTTGAACAGCGGGGAGCTGTTTTTT
NA | TRBJ2-7 | TRBV29-1 | NA | CSVRPQDASYGQYF | TGCAGCGTCCGACCCCAGGACGCTTCCTACGGGCAGTACTTC
NA | TRBJ2-7 | TRBV28 | NA | CAKTTVPSYEQYF | TGTGCCAAGACGACAGTTCCCTCCTACGAGCAGTACTTC
TRBD1 | TRBJ2-3 | TRBV6-1 | NA | CAVRGHSDTQYF | TGTGCCGTGAGGGGGCATTCAGATACGCAGTATTTT
TRBD1 | TRBJ2-5 | TRBV10-3 | NA | CAISESDRGPVTQYF | TGTGCCATCAGTGAGTCGGACAGGGGGCCAGTGACCCAGTACTTC
NA | TRBJ1-1 | TRBV7-3 | NA | CASSLTGNTEAFF | TGTGCCAGCAGCCTGACAGGGAACACTGAAGCTTTCTTT
NA | TRBJ1-2 | TRBV20-1 | NA | CSASGTGSFSDGYTF | TGCAGTGCTAGTGGAACCGGGAGTTTTTCTGACGGCTACACCTTC
NA | TRBJ2-5 | TRBV5-1 | many | CASSFTAETQYF | TGCGCCAGCAGCTTTACTGCAGAGACCCAGTACTTC
NA | TRBJ2-7 | TRBV28 | many | CASRPGGPYEQYF | TGTGCCAGCAGGCCAGGAGGCCCATACGAGCAGTACTTC
TRBD1 | TRBJ2-3 | TRBV6-1 | NA | CACSEAQGDRRTDTQYF | TGTGCCTGCAGTGAAGCGCAGGGGGACAGGAGGACAGATACGCAGTATTTT
NA | TRBJ1-1 | TRBV28 | NA | CASRSDNYTEAFF | TGTGCCAGCAGATCCGACAACTACACTGAAGCTTTCTTT
TRBD2 | TRBJ2-7 | TRBV11-2 | NA | CTSSSSGYRHEQYF | TGTACCAGCAGCTCTAGCGGGTACCGCCACGAGCAGTACTTC
NA | TRBJ1-1 | TRBV11-2 | NA | CASSLDAGEAFF | TGTGCCAGCAGTTTAGATGCAGGTGAAGCTTTCTTT
TRBD1 | TRBJ2-2 | TRBV11-2 | NA | CASSRGGLNIGEQFF | TGTGCCAGCAGCCGAGGGGGCTTGAACATCGGGGAGCAGTTTTTT
NA | TRBJ2-1 | TRBV5-1 | once | CASYLSPDNEQIF | TGCGCCAGCTACCTCTCCCCAGACAATGAGCAGATCTTC
TRBD2 | TRBJ2-1 | TRBV12-5 | NA | CASGTSGTYNEKFF | TGTGCTAGTGGAACTAGCGGAACCTACAATGAAAAGTTCTTC
NA | TRBJ2-7 | TRBV5-1 | many | CASTDLGAEQYF | TGCGCCAGCACCGATTTAGGGGCCGAGCAGTACTTC
TRBD1 | TRBJ2-7 | TRBV28 | NA | CASRKGQGAPYEQYF | TGTGCCAGCAGAAAGGGACAGGGGGCTCCCTACGAGCAGTACTTC
NA | TRBJ1-2 | TRBV6-1 | NA | CASSERVTNGYTF | TGTGCTAGCAGTGAACGGGTGACTAATGGCTACACCTTC
TRBD2 | TRBJ2-1 | TRBV7-9 | NA | CASSLTSGHNEQFF | TGTGCCAGCAGCTTAACTAGCGGGCACAATGAGCAGTTCTTC
NA | TRBJ1-1 | TRBV6-5 | once | CASTYAGPRDEAEALF | TGTGCCAGCACTTACGCGGGACCCCGGGATGAGGCTGAAGCTCTCTTT
NA | TRBJ2-6 | TRBV19 | NA | CASSIVAGTGANVLTF | TGTGCCAGTAGTATAGTAGCTGGGACTGGGGCCAACGTCCTGACTTTC
TRBD1 | TRBJ2-5 | TRBV4-2 | many | CASSQEQGAGETQYF | TGTGCCAGCAGCCAAGAGCAGGGGGCAGGGGAGACCCAGTACTTC
NA | TRBJ2-3 | TRBV28 | many | CASTSGPGTDTQYF | TGTGCCAGCACCAGTGGGCCGGGCACAGATACGCAGTATTTT
NA | TRBJ2-1 | TRBV11-2 | NA | CASSLILELYYIEQFF | TGTGCCAGCAGCTTAATTCTAGAACTGTACTACATTGAGCAGTTCTTC
NA | TRBJ1-4 | TRBV28 | few | CASSFDGSNEKLFF | TGTGCCAGCAGTTTCGATGGGTCTAATGAAAAACTGTTTTTT
TRBD2 | TRBJ2-1 | TRBV5-1 | NA | CASSLAGGLASYNEQFF | TGCGCCAGCAGCTTGGCCGGAGGACTAGCGTCCTACAATGAGCAGTTCTTC